The 21 T cell receptor beta chains given below trace back to one sample, sequenced in a study of T cell repertoires in aging, cancer and after chemotherapy. Multiplex touch-down PCR with TRB-A/B primers amplified rearranged V-D-J TRB sequences. MiXCR, run by TCRdb on the multiplex PCR reads, gives a single entry per CDR3 protein. The sample has around 13,000 distinct CDR3 sequences; roughly a quarter are singletons. The template was genomic DNA from peripheral blood, not RNA. Sequences were obtained from blood. These receptors were obtained from a human donor with a blood cancer.

CDR3 loop: CASSSSGRAYNEQFF. In nucleotides, the CDR3 is TGTGCCAGTAGCTCTAGCGGGAGGGCCTACAATGAGCAGTTCTTC. This chain connects TRBV19 to TRBJ2-1, with TRBD2 matching over 12 bases. From germline, CDR1 is LNHDA and CDR2 SQIVND (reference sequence). V was clipped by 6 bases and J by 2 bases; unmatched bases: 2. CDR3 length: 15 amino acids.

The chain links TRBV12-3 or TRBV12-4 to TRBJ2-5; 9 bases are shared with TRBD1. Trimming took 5 bases from V and 4 from J; bases not matched to a gene: 11. There are 16 residues in the CDR3. CDR3 amino acids: CASSLSDRGRRETQYF. The CDR3 region has the DNA TGTGCCAGCAGTCTATCGGACAGGGGTCGGAGAGAGACCCAGTACTTC.

Many counts were recorded for this clonotype. This rearrangement joins TRBV18 to TRBJ2-7; 9 nucleotides line up with TRBD1. The CDR3 is 16 residues long. Trimming cost V 3 bases and J 1 base; bases outside gene matches: 7. CDR1 and CDR2 (germline): KGHSH, LQKENI. The CDR3 is CASSPPWDRESYEQYF. The CDR3 DNA sequence: TGTGCCAGCTCACCTCCGTGGGACAGGGAATCCTACGAGCAGTACTTC.

The rearrangement joins TRBV19 to TRBJ1-5; TRBD1 agrees at 8 bases. The ends lost 7 bases at V and 4 bases at J; junction bases unmatched: 3. The CDR3 extends over 13 amino acids. CDR1 is LNHDA and CDR2 is SQIVND in the germline V gene (reference sequence). The CDR3 DNA reads TGTGCCAGTAAGGACAGGGAGAATCAGCCCCAGCATTTT. It is translated as CASKDRENQPQHF.

The gene calls are TRBV12-3 or TRBV12-4 and TRBJ1-3; D is unresolved. V was clipped by 2 bases and J by 8 bases, with 10 bases between them. This CDR3 has 13 amino acids. This chain's CDR3 is CASSLSGGDTIYF. As DNA, the CDR3 is TGTGCCAGCAGTTTAAGTGGTGGGGACACCATATATTTT.

The chain couples TRBV7-9 to TRBJ2-1; maybe TRBD2 (6 bases). The CDR3 is 15 amino acids. Germline CDR1 reads SEHNR; CDR2 reads FQNEAQ (reference sequence). Trimming shortened V by 4 bases and J by 1 base, and 11 bases separated the two germline ends. CDR3 nucleotide sequence: TGTGCCAGCAGCTATAGGGAGGAGTCCTACAATGAGCAGTTCTTC. Amino acid sequence: CASSYREESYNEQFF.

This clonotype is medium-sized (0.01 to 0.1%) by share. This sequence joins TRBV6-2 or TRBV6-3 and TRBJ2-5, with 7 bases matching TRBD2. V lost 0 bases and J lost 4; bases outside the gene matches: 8. From germline, CDR1 is MNHEY and CDR2 SVGEGT. This CDR3 region has 16 residues. CDR3 sequence (DNA): TGTGCCAGCAGTTACTCCACGGCTAGCGGTCGAGAGACCCAGTACTTC. Protein: CASSYSTASGRETQYF.

By sample share, this clonotype is medium-sized. The CDR3 nucleotides are TGTGCCAGCAGCCTCAGGGTCCGACGAGGCCCCGGGGAGCTGTTTTTT. Translated, it gives CASSLRVRRGPGELFF. The J gene is TRBJ2-2, the V gene TRBV6-5, with D perhaps TRBD1 (5 bases). Germline lookup yields CDR1 MNHEY and CDR2 SVGAGI. The CDR3 length is 16 residues. V gave up 6 bases and J gave up 6 bases, with 20 bases separating them.

A note on this clonotype: A much larger clone differs from this one at a single base, so this may be a read error. The chain couples TRBV6-6 to TRBJ2-5, with a weak D call TRBD2 (6 bases). CDR1 MNHNY and CDR2 SVGAGI come from the germline V gene (reference sequence). The CDR3 sequence is 16 residues long. The CDR3 protein is CSSSYRPRGIQETQYF. Written as DNA, the CDR3 is TGTTCCAGCAGTTACCGCCCGCGGGGAATCCAAGAGACCCAGTACTTC.

This clonotype has ten or more counts. The chain recombines TRBV27 with TRBJ2-2, with 9 bases identical to TRBD2. Trimming removed 2 bases from V and 1 base from J; junction bases left unmatched: 11. The germline gives CDR1 MNHEY, CDR2 SMNVEV (reference sequence). This CDR3 is 19 amino acids long. The CDR3 sequence: CASSLSPSGKGVNTGELFF. CDR3 DNA: TGTGCCAGCAGTTTAAGTCCTAGCGGGAAGGGTGTGAACACCGGGGAGCTGTTTTTT.

This clonotype occurred many times. The J gene is TRBJ2-7, the V gene TRBV5-6; 10 bases match TRBD2. The V gene end was trimmed by 4 bases and the J gene end by 1 base; junction bases not matched to a gene: 11. The CDR3 loop spans 17 amino acids. The V gene's germline CDR1 is SGHDT and CDR2 YYEEEE. CDR3 in amino acids: CASSLGLAVSSSYEQYF. The CDR3 DNA reads as TGTGCCAGCAGCCTCGGACTAGCGGTGTCTTCGTCCTACGAGCAGTACTTC.

This clonotype qualifies as medium-sized. The chain has TRBV29-1 and TRBJ2-7; D might be TRBD1 (5 bases). Germline assignment: CDR1 SQVTM and CDR2 ANQGSEA. V was cut by 7 bases and J by 2 bases, with 12 bases left in between. This CDR3 is built from 12 residues. The CDR3 reads CSAGPGTYEQYF. In DNA form, the CDR3 reads TGCAGCGCCGGCCCAGGGACCTACGAGCAGTACTTC.

The chain is built from TRBV6-1 and TRBJ2-7, with D possibly TRBD1 on 6 matching bases. V was shortened by 4 bases and J by 2 bases, with 6 bases between the two germline ends. Germline V gene lookup returns CDR1 MNHNS and CDR2 SASEGT. The CDR3 is 12 amino acids. CDR3 nucleotide sequence: TGTGCCAGCAGTGGACAGGCCTACGAGCAGTACTTC. It codes for CASSGQAYEQYF.

For this clonotype: A much larger clone sits a single nucleotide away, making a read error possible. J is TRBJ2-1 and V is TRBV12-3 or TRBV12-4; the match to TRBD2 covers 8 bases. CDR3 size: 14 residues. The V and J ends lost 7 bases and 10 bases, in that order; junction bases with no gene match: 12. The CDR3 reads CASIEKWVAGEQFF. The CDR3 DNA is TGTGCCAGCATCGAGAAATGGGTAGCGGGAGAGCAGTTCTTC.

The chain recombines TRBV6-5 with TRBJ1-5, with unresolved D. Germline V gives CDR1 MNHEY, CDR2 SVGAGI. This CDR3 contains 14 residues. Trimming cost V 4 bases and J 6 bases, with 13 bases left between them. The CDR3 loop is CASSSRGSGQPQHF. The CDR3 bases are TGTGCCAGCAGTTCCCGAGGGTCGGGTCAGCCCCAGCATTTT.

Regarding this clonotype: This may be a read error: a much more frequent sequence differs by one nucleotide. This chain connects TRBV30 to TRBJ1-2; D is possibly TRBD1 (6 bases). The CDR3 is 16 amino acids. Germline CDR1 GTSNPN, CDR2 SVGIG (reference sequence). CDR3 coding DNA: TGTGCCTGGAGATATCGGGGACACCTGGCAGGCTATGTCTACACCTTC. It is translated as CAWRYRGHLAGYVYTF.

At least ten counts were recorded for this clonotype. The J gene is TRBJ1-2, the V gene TRBV27; 7 nucleotides match TRBD1. The germline gives CDR1 MNHEY, CDR2 SMNVEV (reference sequence). The CDR3 loop spans 15 amino acids. Trimming cost V 6 bases and J 0 bases; bases outside gene matches: 7. The CDR3 here is CASRAATGPNYGYTF. In nucleotides, the CDR3 is TGTGCCAGCAGAGCCGCGACAGGGCCTAACTATGGCTACACCTTC.

By sample fraction, this clonotype is medium-sized. V is TRBV19 and J is TRBJ1-2; D gene unclear. Trimming pared 3 bases from V and 4 bases from J, leaving 15 bases between. The V gene's germline CDR1 is LNHDA and CDR2 SQIVND (reference sequence). The CDR3 is 15 amino acids. In nucleotides, the CDR3 is TGTGCCAGTAGTATTACCACACGTGCCCTCTATGGCTACACCTTC. Encoded protein: CASSITTRALYGYTF.

This clonotype was detected a few times. The chain carries TRBV13 and TRBJ1-2, with TRBD1 matching over 7 bases. Germline V gene data show CDR1 as PRHDT and CDR2 as FYEKMQ (reference sequence). The CDR3 extends over 14 amino acids. Germline trimming cut 10 bases from V and 3 bases from J; bases unmatched to any gene: 11. The CDR3 DNA reads TGTGCCAACCACAAACAAGGGGGCGACTATGGCTACACCTTC. This encodes CANHKQGGDYGYTF.

Note on this clonotype: A much larger clone sits a single nucleotide away, making a read error possible. V and J are TRBV6-1 and TRBJ2-1, with TRBD2 matching 7 bases. Unmatched junction bases numbered 9, after V lost 6 bases and J lost 4 bases. The CDR3 spans 15 residues. The V gene's germline CDR1 is MNHNS and CDR2 SASEGT. CDR3 coding DNA: TGTGCCAGCAGCCAAGGGCTGCGGGGGTACAATGAGCAGTTCTTC. It is translated as CASSQGLRGYNEQFF.

The genes are TRBV6-1 and TRBJ2-7, with 8 bases lining up with TRBD1. CDR1 MNHNS and CDR2 SASEGT come from the germline V gene. The CDR3 runs 15 residues. Losses at the gene ends were 6 bases for V and 0 bases for J; bases not matched to a gene: 7. CDR3 in amino acids: CASRAGTGRSYEQYF. The CDR3 region has the DNA TGTGCCAGCAGGGCCGGGACAGGACGCTCCTACGAGCAGTACTTC.